The entry below gives a single TCR beta chain sequence along with its context. Measured with immunoSEQ multiplex PCR; TCRdb has only the in-frame clones, and not every one. The data contain about 120,000 clones, around 85% of them singletons. The CDR3 length is 15 residues. Germline CDR1 is LNHDA and CDR2 is SQIVND (reference sequence). The J segment lost 0 bases and the V segment lost 4 bases, leaving 2 bases of the junction unmatched. The data were obtained in a study of cytomegalovirus exposure and HLA in healthy donors. The sample taken for sequencing was PBMCs. The clonotype comes from a woman aged 25-40 years in good health and CMV-seronegative. The chain has TRBV19 and TRBJ2-1, with 8 nucleotides matching TRBD2. CDR3 nucleotide sequence: TGTGCCAGTAGTACGAGCGGGAGCTCCTACAATGAGCAGTTCTTC. This sequence encodes CASSTSGSSYNEQFF.